Shown below are 32 T cell receptor beta chains from a single sample sequenced in a study of cytomegalovirus exposure and HLA in healthy donors. The PCR made use of 60 Vbeta and 13 Jbeta primers. Only in-frame clones appear in the TCRdb table, and some are missing; sequencing was by immunoSEQ multiplex PCR. The sample has 150,000 to 170,000 clones, about 80% seen once. The sample comprised PBMCs. These receptors were taken from a man in his thirties or forties in good health and CMV-seropositive.

The rearrangement links TRBV5-6 to TRBJ1-1; D may be TRBD1 (6 bases). V was cut by 4 bases and J by 4 bases, with 14 bases left in between. Germline CDR1 SGHDT, CDR2 YYEEEE. The CDR3 length is 14 residues. In nucleotides, the CDR3 is TGTGCCAGCAGCCCCGCACCAGGGGCCACTGAAGCTTTCTTT. Its protein is CASSPAPGATEAFF.

The V call is TRBV10-3, the J call TRBJ1-2, with 7 bases matching TRBD1. Germline CDR1 ENHRY, CDR2 SYGVKD. The CDR3 extends over 16 amino acids. Losses at the gene ends were 3 bases for V and 0 bases for J; bases not matched to a gene: 7. This CDR3 is CAISDPGQPTNYGYTF. In DNA, the CDR3 is TGTGCCATCAGTGATCCGGGACAGCCAACTAACTATGGCTACACCTTC.

This clone showed up just a few times. The CDR3 loop is CAISPTPRDRGLVYEQYF. DNA of the CDR3: TGTGCCATCAGTCCCACTCCGCGGGACAGGGGGCTTGTCTACGAGCAGTACTTC. This chain joins TRBV10-3 and TRBJ2-7; 12 positions agree with TRBD1. This CDR3 has 18 amino acids. The germline V gene has CDR1 ENHRY and CDR2 SYGVKD. The V gene end was trimmed by 5 bases and the J gene end by 3 bases; junction bases not matched to a gene: 14.

The CDR3: CASSLEQNRSPLHF. DNA of the CDR3: TGTGCCAGCAGCTTAGAACAAAATCGTTCACCCCTCCACTTT. The chain has TRBV7-2 and TRBJ1-6, with D uncertain. CDR1 and CDR2 from the germline V gene are SGHTA and FQGNSA. Trimming removed 1 base from V and 9 bases from J, with 10 bases in between. The CDR3 has 14 amino acids.

The chain has TRBV27 and TRBJ2-1; 9 bases align to TRBD2. Germline-derived CDR1 and CDR2 are MNHEY and SMNVEV (reference sequence). The CDR3 is made up of 17 amino acids. V was pared by 3 bases and J by 0 bases, with 6 bases of the junction left unmatched. DNA of the CDR3: TGTGCCAGCAGTTTTAGGGCGGGAGGGAGCTCCTACAATGAGCAGTTCTTC. As protein: CASSFRAGGSSYNEQFF.

The rearrangement joins TRBV4-2 to TRBJ1-4; D unclear. CDR1 is LGHNA, CDR2 YNFKEQ, per germline. The ends were cut back, 0 bases at V and 6 bases at J, with 11 bases in the middle. The CDR3 loop spans 15 amino acids. The CDR3 region is CASSQDFAGDEKLFF. The CDR3 coding sequence is TGTGCCAGCAGCCAAGATTTCGCAGGTGATGAAAAACTGTTTTTT.

This chain links TRBV5-4 with TRBJ1-1, with D perhaps TRBD1 (5 bases). CDR1 is SGHNT, CDR2 YYREEE, per germline (reference sequence). With 3 bases removed from V and 1 base from J, the gap between germline ends came to 7 bases. The CDR3 contains 13 residues. The CDR3: CASSYDRNTEAFF. For the CDR3, the DNA is TGTGCCAGCAGCTACGACAGGAACACTGAAGCTTTCTTT.

This chain connects TRBV15 to TRBJ2-7, with TRBD2 identical over 10 bases. Trimming cost V 1 base and J 4 bases; bases outside gene matches: 7. The CDR3 extends over 16 amino acids. Germline V gene data show CDR1 as LNHNV and CDR2 as YYDKDF (reference sequence). The CDR3 sequence: CATSRGKLAGFYEQYF. DNA of the CDR3: TGTGCCACCAGCAGAGGAAAACTAGCGGGATTTTACGAGCAGTACTTC. Based on the CDR3 plus reference TRBV15 and TRBJ2-7, the full variable domain is DAMVIQNPRYQVTQFGKPVTLSCSQTLNHNVMYWYQQKSSQAPKLLFHYYDKDFNNEADTPDNFQSRRPNTSFCFLDIRSPGLGDTAMYLCATSRGKLAGFYEQYFGPGTRLTVT.

The chain carries TRBV7-2 and TRBJ2-3; 12 positions agree with TRBD2. CDR3 size: 18 residues. V shed 1 base and J 3 bases; nucleotides not matched to a gene: 8. Germline V gene data show CDR1 as SGHTA and CDR2 as FQGNSA. CDR3 amino acids: CASSLVGILAGGTDTQYF. For the CDR3, the DNA is TGTGCCAGCAGCTTAGTGGGTATACTAGCGGGAGGTACAGATACGCAGTATTTT.

The rearrangement uses TRBV5-1 and TRBJ2-5; 7 nucleotides line up with TRBD1. The DNA end is more similar to TRBJ2-7, so the J call may be wrong. CDR3 size: 17 residues. Germline V lookup: CDR1 SGHRS, CDR2 YFSETQ. For the CDR3, the DNA is TGCGCCAGCAGCTTGTGGGTGACAGGGTTCCTCTCCTACGAGCAGTACTTC. This encodes CASSLWVTGFLSYEQYF.

The V gene is TRBV2, the J gene TRBJ2-2; D is undetermined. Between the trimmed V and J ends, which lost 1 base and 5 bases, there was a span of 11 bases. Germline CDR1 reads SNHLY; CDR2 reads FYNNEI. This CDR3 has 15 residues. The CDR3 region is CASSEGAVTTGELFF. The CDR3 coding sequence is TGTGCCAGCAGTGAAGGCGCCGTAACTACCGGGGAGCTGTTTTTT.

The V gene is TRBV28, the J gene TRBJ1-2; the D gene is possibly TRBD1 (5 bases). The CDR3 length is 14 residues. The germline CDR1 and CDR2 sequences are MDHEN and SYDVKM. Trimming pared 7 bases from V and 3 bases from J, leaving 15 bases between. DNA for the CDR3: TGTGCCAGCACCCCGTGGGGGGACGACTATGGCTACACCTTC. Translation gives CASTPWGDDYGYTF.

This chain links TRBV2 with TRBJ2-3, with 10 bases fitting TRBD2. The junction had 4 bases not matched to a gene; V was cut back by 7 bases and J by 3 bases. Germline CDR1 SNHLY, CDR2 FYNNEI. There are 14 residues in the CDR3. CDR3 region: CASKRAGGTDTQYF. Written as DNA, the CDR3 is TGTGCCAGCAAGCGAGCGGGGGGGACAGATACGCAGTATTTT.

V usage is TRBV10-1 and J usage is TRBJ2-1; 9 bases match TRBD1. The J segment lost 3 bases and the V segment lost 2 bases, leaving 5 bases of the junction unmatched. Per the germline V gene, CDR1 is WNHNN and CDR2 is SYGVQD (reference sequence). The CDR3 contains 16 residues. The CDR3 reads CASSETTGGFYNEQFF. The CDR3 DNA reads TGCGCCAGCAGTGAGACCACAGGGGGCTTCTACAATGAGCAGTTCTTC.

The chain carries TRBV7-9 and TRBJ2-7; D perhaps matches TRBD2 (5 bases). The CDR3 runs 14 residues. V was pared by 1 base and J by 5 bases, with 12 bases between. Germline V gene sequence: CDR1 SEHNR, CDR2 FQNEAQ (reference sequence). This CDR3 is CASSLEGTRDEQYF. The CDR3 bases are TGTGCCAGCAGCTTAGAGGGAACTAGGGACGAGCAGTACTTC.

This chain connects TRBV18 to TRBJ1-1; D unresolved. Per the germline V gene, CDR1 is KGHSH and CDR2 is LQKENI. CDR3 length equals 15 residues. V dropped 3 bases and J dropped 1 base, with 12 bases sitting between them. CDR3 bases: TGTGCCAGCTCACCTGACATTCACCCGAACACTGAAGCTTTCTTT. Protein: CASSPDIHPNTEAFF.

The chain couples TRBV6-1 to TRBJ2-1; 9 nucleotides match TRBD2. The CDR3 contains 19 residues. Trimming removed 2 bases from V and 6 bases from J; junction bases left unmatched: 17. From germline, CDR1 is MNHNS and CDR2 SASEGT. The CDR3 loop is CASSERYGHLSGRLNEQFF. CDR3 DNA sequence: TGTGCCAGCAGTGAACGGTATGGGCATCTTAGCGGGAGACTCAATGAGCAGTTCTTC.

This clone was detected a few times. The chain joins TRBV2 to TRBJ2-1, with 8 bases aligning to TRBD2. From germline, CDR1 is SNHLY and CDR2 FYNNEI. The V segment lost 10 bases and the J segment 3 bases; nucleotides outside the gene matches: 5. The CDR3 is made up of 13 amino acids. CDR3 DNA: TGTGCCACGTCTAGCGGGCTCTACAATGAGCAGTTCTTC. This gives the protein CATSSGLYNEQFF.

The table lists this clone with a few counts. The J gene is TRBJ2-7, the V gene TRBV16; 10 bases line up with TRBD1. The CDR3 length is 15 residues. Germline CDR1 reads KGHSY; CDR2 reads FQNENV. Germline trimming cut 4 bases from V and 3 bases from J; bases unmatched to any gene: 6. CDR3 region: CASSRGTGEDYEQYF. CDR3 in DNA: TGTGCCAGCAGCCGCGGGACAGGGGAGGACTACGAGCAGTACTTC.

V gene TRBV9 combines with J gene TRBJ2-3; perhaps TRBD2 as D (5 bases). Trimming took 6 bases from V and 2 from J, leaving 16 bases between them. CDR3 length equals 15 residues. CDR1 is SGDLS and CDR2 is YYNGEE in the germline V gene. CDR3 in amino acids: CASTGIDIPTDTQYF. The CDR3 bases are TGTGCCAGCACCGGGATCGACATTCCCACAGATACGCAGTATTTT.

The chain links TRBV28 to TRBJ2-1, with 13 bases aligning to TRBD2. With 6 bases clipped from V and 7 bases from J, the junction kept 6 bases outside the gene matches. Looked up from germline, CDR1 is MDHEN and CDR2 is SYDVKM. CDR3 length: 15 amino acids. In nucleotides, the CDR3 is TGTGCCAGCAGCCCATGGACTAGCGGGAGAAATGAGCAGTTCTTC. The encoded protein is CASSPWTSGRNEQFF. Full variable domain (outside the CDR3, taken from reference TRBV28 and TRBJ2-1): DVKVTQSSRYLVKRTGEKVFLECVQDMDHENMFWYRQDPGLGLRLIYFSYDVKMKEKGDIPEGYSVSREKKERFSLILESASTNQTSMYLCASSPWTSGRNEQFFGPGTRLTVL.

The V call is TRBV2, the J call TRBJ1-5; unclear D gene. CDR1 is SNHLY and CDR2 is FYNNEI in the germline V gene. This CDR3 region has 15 residues. Trimming removed 2 bases at V and 2 bases at J, with 10 bases between. Written as DNA, the CDR3 is TGTGCCAGCAGTGAAACTGAGGGTGGCAATCAGCCCCAGCATTTT. The encoded protein is CASSETEGGNQPQHF.

J is TRBJ2-7 and V is TRBV7-9, with TRBD1 as a possible D gene (6 bases). V was pared by 10 bases and J by 6 bases, with 13 bases between. The germline V gene has CDR1 SEHNR and CDR2 FQNEAQ (reference sequence). The CDR3 is 11 residues long. CDR3 amino acids: CATNRVGEQYF. The CDR3 DNA reads TGTGCCACCAACAGGGTAGGCGAGCAGTACTTC.

The chain carries TRBV28 and TRBJ2-1, with 11 nucleotides matching TRBD2. Germline loops: CDR1 MDHEN, CDR2 SYDVKM. The ends lost 7 bases at V and 6 bases at J; junction bases unmatched: 5. There are 14 residues in the CDR3. Here the CDR3 reads CASTIAGGVNEQFF. CDR3 nucleotides: TGTGCCAGCACCATAGCGGGAGGGGTCAATGAGCAGTTCTTC.

V gene TRBV7-9 combines with J gene TRBJ1-4, with TRBD1 matching over 7 bases. This CDR3 is 16 amino acids long. From germline, CDR1 is SEHNR and CDR2 FQNEAQ (reference sequence). J gave up 8 bases and V 0 bases, and 9 bases lay outside the gene matches. For the CDR3, the DNA is TGTGCCAGCAGCTTAGCGCTTGGGACAGCAGTAGAAAAACTGTTTTTT. Its protein is CASSLALGTAVEKLFF.

This rearrangement joins TRBV5-6 to TRBJ1-1, with TRBD1 matching over 10 bases. V trimming: 1 base; J trimming: 3 bases; junction bases outside the gene matches: 6. The germline CDR1 and CDR2 sequences are SGHDT and YYEEEE. This CDR3 spans 16 amino acids. The CDR3 here is CASSLFFGTGDTEAFF. The CDR3 bases are TGTGCCAGCAGCTTGTTTTTCGGGACAGGGGACACTGAAGCTTTCTTT.

J is TRBJ2-7 and V is TRBV11-3, with a tentative D call TRBD2 (6 bases). Trimming shortened V by 5 bases and J by 2 bases, and 22 bases separated the two germline ends. This CDR3 spans 17 amino acids. Germline V gives CDR1 SGHNT, CDR2 YENEEA. CDR3: CASSPSSVAGLTYEQYF. CDR3 coding DNA: TGTGCCAGCAGCCCTTCCTCGGTGGCGGGGCTTACCTACGAGCAGTACTTC.

The chain uses TRBV4-1 and TRBJ1-2; D call uncertain. V shed 4 bases and J shed 3 bases, with 24 bases lying between them. The CDR3 spans 18 residues. Germline V lookup: CDR1 MGHRA, CDR2 YSYEKL. CDR3: CASSLRPKSSLRDYGYTF. Here the CDR3 DNA reads TGCGCCAGCAGCCTTAGACCGAAATCTAGTTTGCGTGACTATGGCTACACCTTC.

The gene calls are TRBV6-1 and TRBJ2-5; 10 bases line up with TRBD2. CDR1 and CDR2 from the germline V gene are MNHNS and SASEGT. J lost 11 bases, V lost 6 bases, and 12 bases had no gene match. The CDR3 is 14 residues long. The CDR3 DNA follows: TGTGCCAGCAGCGACCTAGCGGGAGCAGGGGAGCAGTACTTC. This encodes CASSDLAGAGEQYF.

This clone is categorized as medium-sized. This chain connects TRBV6-5 to TRBJ2-7; TRBD2 matches at 15 bases. The junction had 4 bases not matched to a gene; V was cut back by 2 bases and J by 5 bases. From germline, CDR1 is MNHEY and CDR2 SVGAGI. This CDR3 is built from 16 residues. The chain's CDR3 is CASSYTGLAGGNEQYF. CDR3 DNA sequence: TGTGCCAGCAGTTACACGGGACTAGCGGGAGGTAACGAGCAGTACTTC.

The chain carries TRBV10-3 and TRBJ2-5, with a tentative D call TRBD2 (6 bases). Germline values: CDR1 ENHRY, CDR2 SYGVKD. The V end was cut by 4 bases, the J end by 5 bases, with 11 bases between. The CDR3 runs to 13 residues. CDR3 protein: CAISGGVGETQYF. CDR3 in DNA: TGTGCCATCAGTGGGGGGGTTGGGGAGACCCAGTACTTC.

The V and J genes are TRBV18 and TRBJ2-1; perhaps TRBD1 as D (5 bases). Germline CDR1 is KGHSH and CDR2 is LQKENI. The CDR3 spans 15 residues. Deletions cut 1 base from V and 3 bases from J, with 10 bases between. In DNA form, the CDR3 reads TGTGCCAGCTCACCACAAGGCAGGGTCTACAATGAGCAGTTCTTC. Its protein is CASSPQGRVYNEQFF.